This TCR beta chain was captured in a study of blood T cell repertoires in COVID-19. On the study more broadly: PBMCs, B-cell-depleted T cells, or T cells provided the cDNA or gDNA that made up the material.

Original analysis: Amplification of reference gene primers was used by the study to estimate nucleated cell counts. Here immunoSEQ multiplex PCR was the method, and the copy in TCRdb shows in-frame clones only, minus some. V and J calls and clone size are copied from that table; D and trimming were computed from the DNA. The sample has hundreds of thousands of clones; approximately 86% are singletons. The CDR3 sequence is 15 residues long. Germline V gives CDR1 LNHNV, CDR2 YYDKDF (reference sequence). V was pared by 0 bases and J by 1 base, with 10 bases between. V and J are TRBV15 and TRBJ2-7, with D uncertain. The sequenced sample consisted of peripheral blood. The origin of this receptor is an older man with acute or convalescent COVID-19. CDR3 protein: CATSRDELPSYEQYF. CDR3 DNA sequence: TGTGCCACCAGCAGAGACGAACTCCCATCCTACGAGCAGTACTTC.